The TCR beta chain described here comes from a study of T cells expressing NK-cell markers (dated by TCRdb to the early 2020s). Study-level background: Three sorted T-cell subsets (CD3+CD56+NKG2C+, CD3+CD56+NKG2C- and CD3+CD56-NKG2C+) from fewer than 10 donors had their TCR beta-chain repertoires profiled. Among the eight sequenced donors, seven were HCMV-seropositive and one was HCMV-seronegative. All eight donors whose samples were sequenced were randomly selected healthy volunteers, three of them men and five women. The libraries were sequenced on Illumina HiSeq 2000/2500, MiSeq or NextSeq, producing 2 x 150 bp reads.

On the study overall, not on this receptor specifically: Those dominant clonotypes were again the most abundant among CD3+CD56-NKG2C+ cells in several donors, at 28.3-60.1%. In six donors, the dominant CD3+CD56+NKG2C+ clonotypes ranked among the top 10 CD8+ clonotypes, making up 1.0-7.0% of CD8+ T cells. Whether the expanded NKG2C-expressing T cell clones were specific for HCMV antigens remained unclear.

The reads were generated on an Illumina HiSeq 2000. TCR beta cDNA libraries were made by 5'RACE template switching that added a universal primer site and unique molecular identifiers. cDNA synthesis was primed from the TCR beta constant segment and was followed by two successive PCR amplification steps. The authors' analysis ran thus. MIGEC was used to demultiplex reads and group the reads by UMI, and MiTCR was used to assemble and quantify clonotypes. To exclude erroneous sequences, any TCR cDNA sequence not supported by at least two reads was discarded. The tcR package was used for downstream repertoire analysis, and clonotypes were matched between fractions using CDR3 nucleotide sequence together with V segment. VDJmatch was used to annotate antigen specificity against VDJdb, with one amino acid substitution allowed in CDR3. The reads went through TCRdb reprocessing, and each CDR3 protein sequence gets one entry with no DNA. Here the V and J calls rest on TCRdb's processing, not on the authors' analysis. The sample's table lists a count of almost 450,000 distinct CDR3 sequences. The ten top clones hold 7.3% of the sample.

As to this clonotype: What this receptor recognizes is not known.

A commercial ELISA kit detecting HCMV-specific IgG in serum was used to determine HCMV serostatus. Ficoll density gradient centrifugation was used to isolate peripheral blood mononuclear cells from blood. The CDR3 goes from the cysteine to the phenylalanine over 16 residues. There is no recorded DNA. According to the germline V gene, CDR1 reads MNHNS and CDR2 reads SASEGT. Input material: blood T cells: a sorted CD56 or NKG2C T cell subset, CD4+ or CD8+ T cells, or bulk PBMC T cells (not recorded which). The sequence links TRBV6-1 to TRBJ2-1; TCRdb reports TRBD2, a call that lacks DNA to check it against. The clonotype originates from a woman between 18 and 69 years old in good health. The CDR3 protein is CASSHPTSGGADEQFF.